The source of this T cell receptor beta chain is a study of T cells in Graves' hyperthyroidism and ophthalmopathy. Notes on the study in general: Ophthalmopathy, which appeared later, was predicted by the model a median about 6 months before onset. Most clonotypes expanded in the thyroid (above 0.001) were also present in blood. A model built on 13 V-J features separated ophthalmopathy from stable hyperthyroidism.

Germline loops: CDR1 SGDLS, CDR2 YYNGEE. This CDR3 is 16 amino acids long. After removal of 0 bases from V and 4 bases from J, the junction contained 7 bases not matched to a gene. For this clonotype: Its antigen is as yet unknown.

It was RNA transcripts that yielded the amplified TCR beta CDR3 regions. HTBI primers were used for first-round RT-PCR of the TCR CDR3. TCRdb processed the multiplex PCR reads anew with MiXCR; each CDR3 protein has one entry. The sample lists over 700,000 distinct CDR3 sequences, 35% occurring once. Those with hyperthyroidism were 18 to 65 years old, newly diagnosed, and ill for under 2 months. Sequences were obtained from blood. The sequence derives from a woman in her 40s with Graves' hyperthyroidism. The V gene is TRBV9, the J gene TRBJ1-1; TRBD1 matches 9 bases. The CDR3 DNA is TGTGCCAGCAGCGTAGTGGGGACAGGGTGGGGCACTGAAGCTTTCTTT. This translates into CASSVVGTGWGTEAFF.